One sample yielded the 9 T cell receptor beta chains listed below, sequenced in a study of control samples from healthy donors and cancer patients. Profiled with immunoSEQ multiplex PCR; TCRdb holds only in-frame clones, not every one. The table includes roughly 130,000 clones, around 93% detected once. Material for sequencing was blood. These receptors all come from a young man in good health.

V is TRBV27 and J is TRBJ2-7; no definite D call. The V gene lost 0 bases and the J gene lost 3 bases, with 18 bases spanning the gap. The CDR3 has 17 residues. CDR1 is MNHEY and CDR2 is SMNVEV in the germline V gene (reference sequence). DNA of the CDR3: TGTGCCAGCAGTTTATCGTCACTGCGGACCTTACTCTACGAGCAGTACTTC. Encoded protein: CASSLSSLRTLLYEQYF.

This chain joins TRBV4-1 and TRBJ1-3, with D possibly matching TRBD1 (5 bases). CDR1 is MGHRA, CDR2 YSYEKL, per germline. This CDR3 region has 16 residues. The germline V and J ends were trimmed by 0 bases and 0 bases, with 9 bases remaining between them. Written as DNA, the CDR3 is TGCGCCAGCAGCCAAGAGACAGCTTACTCTGGAAACACCATATATTTT. Translating it yields CASSQETAYSGNTIYF.

This chain joins TRBV6-5 and TRBJ2-3; 10 nucleotides agree with TRBD2. Germline lookup yields CDR1 MNHEY and CDR2 SVGAGI. The CDR3 runs to 15 residues. With V trimmed by 5 bases and J by 3 bases, 5 bases remained unmatched. Here the CDR3 DNA reads TGTGCCAGCAGTCGAAGCGGGGGGGTAACAGATACGCAGTATTTT. Translated, it gives CASSRSGGVTDTQYF.

The V gene is TRBV7-9, the J gene TRBJ2-7; D gene unclear. V was shortened by 0 bases and J by 3 bases, with 12 bases between the two germline ends. The CDR3 has 15 amino acids. The germline V gene has CDR1 SEHNR and CDR2 FQNEAQ (reference sequence). The CDR3 spells CASSLARGPYYEQYF. DNA of the CDR3: TGTGCCAGCAGCTTAGCGCGAGGTCCGTACTACGAGCAGTACTTC.

The V and J genes are TRBV5-1 and TRBJ1-1; TRBD1 matches 7 bases. Trimming took 1 base from V and 8 from J; bases not matched to a gene: 14. Germline V gene lookup returns CDR1 SGHRS and CDR2 YFSETQ. The CDR3 loop spans 16 amino acids. This CDR3 reads CASSLRGLGGPSEAFF. The CDR3 DNA reads as TGCGCCAGCAGCTTGAGGGGGCTGGGGGGACCTTCCGAAGCTTTCTTT.

This clone was counted a single time. The genes are TRBV7-9 and TRBJ2-1; 7 positions match TRBD2. This CDR3 has 12 amino acids. CDR1 and CDR2 (germline): SEHNR, FQNEAQ (reference sequence). Trimming cost V 6 bases and J 13 bases; bases outside gene matches: 9. CDR3 in DNA: TGTGCCAGCAGTTTGGGAGGGGTTGGACAGTTCTTC. Translated, it gives CASSLGGVGQFF.

V usage is TRBV9 and J usage is TRBJ1-1, with D perhaps matching TRBD1 (5 bases). The CDR3 has 16 amino acids. Germline V gene data show CDR1 as SGDLS and CDR2 as YYNGEE. V lost 6 bases, J lost 1 base, and 19 bases lay in between. The CDR3 loop is CASTRRGLNENTEAFF. CDR3 in DNA: TGTGCCAGCACTCGGAGGGGCTTGAACGAGAACACTGAAGCTTTCTTT.

The genes are TRBV5-1 and TRBJ1-3; unclear D gene. The germline V gene has CDR1 SGHRS and CDR2 YFSETQ. The CDR3 is 17 residues long. The V end lost 1 base, the J end lost 2 bases, and 16 bases lay between the germline ends. This chain's CDR3 is CASSLYGFGNAGNTIYF. In DNA form, the CDR3 reads TGCGCCAGCAGCTTGTATGGCTTTGGGAACGCTGGAAACACCATATATTTT.

The V gene is TRBV5-1, the J gene TRBJ1-2, with 8 bases lining up with TRBD1. Germline assignment: CDR1 SGHRS and CDR2 YFSETQ. The CDR3 is 15 residues long. The trim removed 4 bases at V and 4 bases at J, leaving 9 bases unmatched. The CDR3 reads CASSPGTGGIYGYTF. Written as DNA, the CDR3 is TGCGCCAGCAGCCCGGGGACAGGAGGGATCTATGGCTACACCTTC.